This T cell receptor beta chain was recovered during a study of human T cells and chemical hapten exposure. Study results and limitations: Donors' alopecia may make their immune response differ from healthy people's.

This clonotype was recorded a few times. The antigen remains undetermined. In germline, CDR1 is MRHNA, CDR2 SNTAGT. The CDR3 is 18 residues long. V dropped 4 bases and J dropped 0; count of bases not matched to a gene: 7. Indicated time point: patch test 2, 6 weeks after DPC sensitization. Treatment here: therapeutic diphenylcyclopropenone sensitization with weekly scalp DPC. MiXCR was run by TCRdb on the RACE reads, yielding one entry per CDR3 protein. The table has over 40,000 distinct CDR3 sequences, less than 4% seen once; the top ten hold less than 8.5%. The material sequenced was whole blood, taken in connection with sensitization to the hapten diphenylcyclopropenone (DPC). The sequence was collected from a middle-aged man with alopecia areata. Some clones in this sample may be carry-over from other donors' samples. This chain connects TRBV6-4 to TRBJ2-6, with TRBD1 identical over 9 bases. The CDR3: CASSGDRGYSSGANVLTF. Here the CDR3 DNA reads TGTGCCAGCAGTGGTGACAGGGGGTACTCCTCTGGGGCCAACGTCCTGACTTTC.